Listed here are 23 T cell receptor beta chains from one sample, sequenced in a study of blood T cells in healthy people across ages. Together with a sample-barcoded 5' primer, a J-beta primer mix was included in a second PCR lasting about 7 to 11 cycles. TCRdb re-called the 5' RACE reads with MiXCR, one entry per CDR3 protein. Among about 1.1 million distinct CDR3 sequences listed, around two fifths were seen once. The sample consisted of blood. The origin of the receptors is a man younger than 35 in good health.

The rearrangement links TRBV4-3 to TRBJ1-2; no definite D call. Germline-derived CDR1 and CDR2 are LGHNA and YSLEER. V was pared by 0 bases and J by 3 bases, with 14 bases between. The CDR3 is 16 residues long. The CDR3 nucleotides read TGCGCCAGCAGCCAAGATCGAAGTGGATTGGACTATGGCTACACCTTC. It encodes CASSQDRSGLDYGYTF.

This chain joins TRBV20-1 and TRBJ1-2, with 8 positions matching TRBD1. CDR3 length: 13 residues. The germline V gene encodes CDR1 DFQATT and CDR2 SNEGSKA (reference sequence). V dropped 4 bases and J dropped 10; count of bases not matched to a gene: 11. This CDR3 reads CSATRTGLGDYTF. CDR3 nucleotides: TGCAGTGCTACTCGGACAGGGCTGGGCGACTACACCTTC.

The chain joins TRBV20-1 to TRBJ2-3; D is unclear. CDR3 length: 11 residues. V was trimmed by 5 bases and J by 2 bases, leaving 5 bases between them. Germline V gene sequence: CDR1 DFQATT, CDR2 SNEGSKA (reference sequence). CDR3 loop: CSAGVTDTQYF. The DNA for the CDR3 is TGCAGTGCTGGGGTCACAGATACGCAGTATTTT.

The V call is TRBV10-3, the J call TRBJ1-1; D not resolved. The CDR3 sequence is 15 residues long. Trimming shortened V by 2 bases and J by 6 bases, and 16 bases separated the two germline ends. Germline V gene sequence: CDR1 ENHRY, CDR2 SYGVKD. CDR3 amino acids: CAISERAETHSEAFF. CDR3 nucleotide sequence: TGTGCCATCAGTGAGCGGGCAGAGACCCACTCTGAAGCTTTCTTT.

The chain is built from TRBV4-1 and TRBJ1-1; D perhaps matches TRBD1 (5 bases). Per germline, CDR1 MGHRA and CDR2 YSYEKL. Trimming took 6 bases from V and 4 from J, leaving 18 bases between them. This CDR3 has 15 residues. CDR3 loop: CASRHPPGGVTEAFF. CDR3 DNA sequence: TGCGCCAGCAGACACCCACCCGGGGGGGTCACTGAAGCTTTCTTT.

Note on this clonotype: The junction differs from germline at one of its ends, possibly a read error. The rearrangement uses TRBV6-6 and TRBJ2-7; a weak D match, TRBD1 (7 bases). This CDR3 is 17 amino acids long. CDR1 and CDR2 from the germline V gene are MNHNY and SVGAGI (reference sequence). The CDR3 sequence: CASIYGGTANSYNEQYF. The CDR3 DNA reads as TGTGCCAGCATTTACGGAGGGACAGCCAACTCCTACAATGAGCAGTACTTC.

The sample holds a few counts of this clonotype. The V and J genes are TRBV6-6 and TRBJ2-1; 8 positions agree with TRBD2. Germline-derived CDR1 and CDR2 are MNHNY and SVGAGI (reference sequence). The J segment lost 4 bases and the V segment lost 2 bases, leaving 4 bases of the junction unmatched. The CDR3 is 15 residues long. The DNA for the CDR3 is TGTGCCAGCAGTTACCGCGCGGGGGGTTACAATGAGCAGTTCTTC. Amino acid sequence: CASSYRAGGYNEQFF.

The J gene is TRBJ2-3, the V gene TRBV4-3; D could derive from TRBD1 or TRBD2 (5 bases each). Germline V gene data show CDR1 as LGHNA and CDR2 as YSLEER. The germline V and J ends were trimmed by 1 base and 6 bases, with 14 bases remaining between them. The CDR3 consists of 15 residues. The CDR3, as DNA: TGCGCCAGCAGCCAAGGGTGGGGGATTGCGGATACGCAGTATTTT. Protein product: CASSQGWGIADTQYF.

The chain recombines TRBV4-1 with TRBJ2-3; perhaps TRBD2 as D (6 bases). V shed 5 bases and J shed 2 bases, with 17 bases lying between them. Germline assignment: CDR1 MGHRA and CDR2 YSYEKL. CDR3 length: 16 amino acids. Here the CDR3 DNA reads TGCGCCAGCAGCGCTGGGACTCGACTGAACACAGATACGCAGTATTTT. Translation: CASSAGTRLNTDTQYF.

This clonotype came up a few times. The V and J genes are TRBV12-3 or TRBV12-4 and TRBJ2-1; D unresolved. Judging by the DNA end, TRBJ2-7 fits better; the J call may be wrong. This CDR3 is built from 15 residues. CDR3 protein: CASSSGRGSYNEQYF. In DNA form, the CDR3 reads TGTGCCAGCAGTTCCGGTCGAGGCTCCTACAATGAGCAGTACTTC.

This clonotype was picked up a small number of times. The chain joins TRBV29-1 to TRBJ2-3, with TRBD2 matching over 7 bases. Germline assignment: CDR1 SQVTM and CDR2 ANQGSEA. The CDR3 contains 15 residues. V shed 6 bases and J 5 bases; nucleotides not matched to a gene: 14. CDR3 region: CSVPPEGGGRDTQYF. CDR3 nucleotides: TGCAGCGTCCCCCCTGAGGGCGGGGGAAGAGATACGCAGTATTTT.

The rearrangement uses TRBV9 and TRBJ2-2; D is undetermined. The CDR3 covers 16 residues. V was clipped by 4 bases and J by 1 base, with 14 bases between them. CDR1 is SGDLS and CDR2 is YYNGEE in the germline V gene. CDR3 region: CASSTSALMNTGELFF. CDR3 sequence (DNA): TGTGCCAGCAGCACCTCGGCGCTGATGAACACCGGGGAGCTGTTTTTT.

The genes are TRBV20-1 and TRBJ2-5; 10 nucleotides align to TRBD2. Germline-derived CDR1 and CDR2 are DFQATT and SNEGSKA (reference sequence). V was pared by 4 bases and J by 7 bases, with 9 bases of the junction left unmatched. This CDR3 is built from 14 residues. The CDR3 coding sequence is TGCAGTGCTATTTCAGCGGGGGGGGTAGGGACCCAGTACTTC. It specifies CSAISAGGVGTQYF.

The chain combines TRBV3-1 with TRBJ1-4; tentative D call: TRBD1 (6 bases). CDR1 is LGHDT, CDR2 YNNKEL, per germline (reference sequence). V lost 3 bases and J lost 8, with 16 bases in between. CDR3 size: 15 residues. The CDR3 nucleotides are TGTGCCAGCAGCCAGGCCCCCCAGGGGAGCGAAAAACTGTTTTTT. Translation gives CASSQAPQGSEKLFF.

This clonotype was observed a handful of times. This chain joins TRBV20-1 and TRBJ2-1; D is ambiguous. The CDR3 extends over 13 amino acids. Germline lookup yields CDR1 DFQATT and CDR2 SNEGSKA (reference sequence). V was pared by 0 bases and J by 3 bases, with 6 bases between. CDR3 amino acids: CSARDLGYNEQFF. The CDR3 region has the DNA TGCAGTGCTAGAGATCTCGGCTACAATGAGCAGTTCTTC.

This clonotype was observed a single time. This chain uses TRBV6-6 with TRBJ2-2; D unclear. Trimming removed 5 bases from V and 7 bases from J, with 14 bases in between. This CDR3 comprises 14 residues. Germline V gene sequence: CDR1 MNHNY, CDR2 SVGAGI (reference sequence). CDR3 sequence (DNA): TGTGCCAGCAGTAAGACGGTGGATCGCGGGGAGCTGTTTTTT. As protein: CASSKTVDRGELFF.

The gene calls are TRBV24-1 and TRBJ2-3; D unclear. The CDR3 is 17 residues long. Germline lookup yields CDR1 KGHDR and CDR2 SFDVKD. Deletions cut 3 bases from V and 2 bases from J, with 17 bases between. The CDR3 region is CATSDLDDARDTDTQYF. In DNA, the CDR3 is TGTGCCACCAGTGATCTGGATGACGCAAGGGACACAGATACGCAGTATTTT.

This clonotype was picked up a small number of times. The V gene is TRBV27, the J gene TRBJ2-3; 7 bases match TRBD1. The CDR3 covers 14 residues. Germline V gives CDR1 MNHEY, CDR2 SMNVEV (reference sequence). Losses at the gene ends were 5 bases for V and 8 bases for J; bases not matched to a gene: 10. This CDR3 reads CASSPDRERSTQYF. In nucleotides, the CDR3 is TGTGCCAGCAGTCCCGACAGGGAAAGGAGTACGCAGTATTTT.

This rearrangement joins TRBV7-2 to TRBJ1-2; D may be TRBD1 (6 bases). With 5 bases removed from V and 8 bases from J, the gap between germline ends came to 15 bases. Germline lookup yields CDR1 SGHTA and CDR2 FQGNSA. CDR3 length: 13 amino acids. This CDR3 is CASSIQGHRGYTF. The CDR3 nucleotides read TGTGCCAGCAGCATACAGGGACATAGAGGCTACACCTTC.

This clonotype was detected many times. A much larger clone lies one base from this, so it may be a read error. The CDR3 is CSARERAQSSRGRGRTDTQYF. The CDR3 nucleotides read TGCAGTGCTAGAGAGAGGGCGCAATCTTCCCGGGGGCGTGGTCGTACAGATACGCAGTATTTT. The chain carries TRBV20-1 and TRBJ2-3; tentatively, D is TRBD1 or TRBD2 (6 bases each). The CDR3 is 21 amino acids. The V and J ends lost 0 bases and 3 bases respectively, with 31 bases between them. Germline V gene sequence: CDR1 DFQATT, CDR2 SNEGSKA (reference sequence).

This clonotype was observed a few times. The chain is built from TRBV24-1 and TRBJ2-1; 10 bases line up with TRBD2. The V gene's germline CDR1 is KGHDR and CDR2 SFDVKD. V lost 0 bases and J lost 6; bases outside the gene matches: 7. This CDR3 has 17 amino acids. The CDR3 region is CATSDLVTSGETNEQFF. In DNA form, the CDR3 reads TGTGCCACCAGTGATTTGGTCACTAGCGGGGAAACCAATGAGCAGTTCTTC.

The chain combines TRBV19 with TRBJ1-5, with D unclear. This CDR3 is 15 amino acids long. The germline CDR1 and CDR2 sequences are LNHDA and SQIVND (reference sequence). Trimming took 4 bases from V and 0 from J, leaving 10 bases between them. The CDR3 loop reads CASSTRTYSNQPQHF. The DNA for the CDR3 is TGTGCCAGTAGTACCCGTACCTATAGCAATCAGCCCCAGCATTTT.

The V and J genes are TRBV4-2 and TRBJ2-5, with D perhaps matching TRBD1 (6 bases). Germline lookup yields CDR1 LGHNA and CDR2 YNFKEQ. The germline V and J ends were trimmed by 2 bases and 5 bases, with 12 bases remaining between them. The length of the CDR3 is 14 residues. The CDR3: CASSQPGTGETQYF. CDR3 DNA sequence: TGTGCCAGCAGCCAACCGGGAACAGGGGAGACCCAGTACTTC.